Below, 11 T cell receptor beta chains from the same sample are listed, as sequenced in a study of blood T cell repertoires in COVID-19. Data came from immunoSEQ multiplex PCR; TCRdb stores just in-frame clones and leaves some out. This table has over 45,000 clones, 65% to 90% appearing once. The sequencing input was peripheral blood. The receptors were gathered from a man aged 35 to 55 with acute or convalescent COVID-19.

The chain combines TRBV7-2 with TRBJ2-4; D may be TRBD1 (6 bases). In germline, CDR1 is SGHTA, CDR2 FQGNSA. The CDR3 contains 16 residues. Trimming cost V 4 bases and J 4 bases, with 17 bases left between them. The CDR3 spells CASSSGQTTAKNIQYF. As DNA, the CDR3 is TGTGCCAGCAGCTCCGGACAGACGACCGCAAAAAACATTCAGTACTTC.

The chain recombines TRBV5-1 with TRBJ1-1; 7 positions agree with TRBD1. The CDR3 totals 15 residues. Germline assignment: CDR1 SGHRS and CDR2 YFSETQ. Trimming removed 4 bases from V and 2 bases from J; junction bases left unmatched: 8. The CDR3 sequence: CASSDLGGSNTEAFF. The CDR3 DNA reads TGCGCCAGCAGCGACCTAGGGGGCAGCAACACTGAAGCTTTCTTT.

This clone has a handful of counts. The chain links TRBV9 to TRBJ2-1; D is ambiguous. The CDR3 sequence is 11 residues long. Germline loops: CDR1 SGDLS, CDR2 YYNGEE. Trimming removed 3 bases from V and 5 bases from J, with 3 bases in between. In nucleotides, the CDR3 is TGTGCCAGCAGCGCGGACAATGAGCAGTTCTTC. Translating gives CASSADNEQFF.

The genes are TRBV11-2 and TRBJ2-1; TRBD1 aligns across 7 bases. Looked up from germline, CDR1 is SGHAT and CDR2 is FQNNGV. Trimming removed 5 bases from V and 10 bases from J; junction bases left unmatched: 8. There are 13 residues in the CDR3. The chain's CDR3 is CASSLGQTQEQFF. The CDR3 DNA reads TGTGCCAGCAGCCTGGGACAGACTCAGGAGCAGTTCTTC.

The chain has TRBV9 and TRBJ1-2; possible D gene TRBD1, 5 bases. CDR3 length: 13 residues. Trimming left V 4 bases short and J 5 bases short, with 12 bases between. Germline loops: CDR1 SGDLS, CDR2 YYNGEE. As DNA, the CDR3 is TGTGCCAGCAGCAAAGACAGACAGTATGGCTACACCTTC. Amino acids: CASSKDRQYGYTF.

CDR3 sequence (DNA): TGTGCCAGCAGCCTCGTCCCGGGGGGCTATGGCTACACCTTC. Translating it yields CASSLVPGGYGYTF. The genes are TRBV13 and TRBJ1-2; D perhaps matches TRBD1 (5 bases). V was trimmed by 5 bases and J by 4 bases, leaving 14 bases between them. The CDR3 consists of 14 residues. In germline, CDR1 is PRHDT, CDR2 FYEKMQ (reference sequence). Full variable domain (outside the CDR3, taken from reference TRBV13 and TRBJ1-2): AAGVIQSPRHLIKEKRETATLKCYPIPRHDTVYWYQQGPGQDPQFLISFYEKMQSDKGSIPDRFSAQQFSDYHSELNMSSLELGDSALYFCASSLVPGGYGYTFGSGTRLTVV.

V is TRBV5-1 and J is TRBJ1-1, with D possibly matching TRBD1 (6 bases). V was pared by 4 bases and J by 3 bases, with 10 bases between. The CDR3 consists of 13 residues. Germline values: CDR1 SGHRS, CDR2 YFSETQ. CDR3 nucleotide sequence: TGCGCCAGCAGCACACAGGGCTACACTGAAGCTTTCTTT. Encoded protein: CASSTQGYTEAFF.

V usage is TRBV5-4 and J usage is TRBJ2-2, with D unclear. The CDR3 is made up of 11 amino acids. V was cut by 2 bases and J by 7 bases, with 3 bases left in between. The germline V gene encodes CDR1 SGHNT and CDR2 YYREEE (reference sequence). The CDR3 coding sequence is TGTGCCAGCAGCTTTAACGGGGAGCTGTTTTTT. It encodes CASSFNGELFF.

The rearrangement joins TRBV5-1 to TRBJ1-6; tentatively, D is TRBD1 (6 bases). This CDR3 spans 14 amino acids. Looked up from germline, CDR1 is SGHRS and CDR2 is YFSETQ. V gave up 1 base and J gave up 7 bases, with 9 bases separating them. The CDR3 DNA is TGCGCCAGCAGCTTGATCGGACAGAATTCACCCCTCCACTTT. Translating it yields CASSLIGQNSPLHF.

The V call is TRBV5-1, the J call TRBJ1-4; D gene uncertain. This CDR3 spans 14 amino acids. V was trimmed by 2 bases and J by 3 bases, leaving 8 bases between them. CDR1 is SGHRS, CDR2 YFSETQ, per germline. The CDR3 is CASSFYSPNEKLFF. The CDR3 DNA follows: TGCGCCAGCAGCTTTTACAGCCCTAATGAAAAACTGTTTTTT.

This clone turned up a few times. The chain carries TRBV9 and TRBJ2-2; D might be TRBD2 (7 bases). Trimming took off 4 bases at V and 7 bases at J, with 23 bases between the two ends. Germline-derived CDR1 and CDR2 are SGDLS and YYNGEE. This CDR3 has 17 amino acids. The CDR3 is CASSPPGRGIDGGELFF. CDR3 sequence (DNA): TGTGCCAGCAGCCCGCCGGGGAGGGGGATTGATGGCGGGGAGCTGTTTTTT.